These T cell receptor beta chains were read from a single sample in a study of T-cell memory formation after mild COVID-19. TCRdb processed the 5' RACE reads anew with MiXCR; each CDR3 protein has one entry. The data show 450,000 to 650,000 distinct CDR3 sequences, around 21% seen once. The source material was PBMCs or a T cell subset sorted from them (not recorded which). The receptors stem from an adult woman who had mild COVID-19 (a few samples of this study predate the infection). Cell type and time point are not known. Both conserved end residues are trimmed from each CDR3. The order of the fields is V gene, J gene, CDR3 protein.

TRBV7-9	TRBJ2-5	ASNPGEGIETQY
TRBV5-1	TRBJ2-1	ASSLGVRGNEQF
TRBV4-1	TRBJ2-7	ASRATSGTSLYEQY
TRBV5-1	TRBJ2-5	ASRSQETQY
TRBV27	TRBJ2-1	ASSPDRLSRSEQF
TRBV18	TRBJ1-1	ASSPRNTEAF
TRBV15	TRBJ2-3	ATSRREAGTDTQY
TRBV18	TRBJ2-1	ASSRLFLGGSYNEQF
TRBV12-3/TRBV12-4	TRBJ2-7	ASSSPTGPYEQY
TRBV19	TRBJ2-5	ATRDRVYETQY
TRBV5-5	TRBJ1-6	ASSLLSEAPLH
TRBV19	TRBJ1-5	ASSGTGISNQPQH
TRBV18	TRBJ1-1	ASSPRDGSNTEAF
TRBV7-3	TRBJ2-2	ASSQTGRELF